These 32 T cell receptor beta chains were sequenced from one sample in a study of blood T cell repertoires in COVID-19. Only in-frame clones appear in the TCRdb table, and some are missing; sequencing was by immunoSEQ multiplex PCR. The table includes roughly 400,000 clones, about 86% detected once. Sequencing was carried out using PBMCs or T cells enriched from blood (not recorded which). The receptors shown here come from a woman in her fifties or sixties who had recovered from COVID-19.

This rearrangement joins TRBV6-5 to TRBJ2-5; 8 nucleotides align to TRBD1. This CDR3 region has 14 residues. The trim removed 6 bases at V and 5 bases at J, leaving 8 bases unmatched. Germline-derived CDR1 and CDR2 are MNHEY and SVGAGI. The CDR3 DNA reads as TGTGCCAGCAGAGGACAGGGACTCACGGAGACCCAGTACTTC. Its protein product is CASRGQGLTETQYF.

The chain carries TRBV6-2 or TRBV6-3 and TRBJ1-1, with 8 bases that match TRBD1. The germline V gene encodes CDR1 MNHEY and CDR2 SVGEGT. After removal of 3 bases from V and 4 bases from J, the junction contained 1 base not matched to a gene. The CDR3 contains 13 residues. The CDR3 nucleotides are TGTGCCAGCAGTTATACAGGGGGCACTGAAGCTTTCTTT. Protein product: CASSYTGGTEAFF.

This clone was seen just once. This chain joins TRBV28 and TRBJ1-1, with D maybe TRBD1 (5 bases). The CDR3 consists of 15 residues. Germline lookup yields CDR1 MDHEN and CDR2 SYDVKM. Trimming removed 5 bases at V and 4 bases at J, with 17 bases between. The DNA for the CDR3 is TGTGCCAGCAGTACCTTAAAGGGAAGGGGCACTGAAGCTTTCTTT. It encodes CASSTLKGRGTEAFF.

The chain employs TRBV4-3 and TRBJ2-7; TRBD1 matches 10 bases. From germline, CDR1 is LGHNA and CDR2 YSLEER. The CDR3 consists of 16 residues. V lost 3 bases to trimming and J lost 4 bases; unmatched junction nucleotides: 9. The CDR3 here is CASSHDQGQGRYEQYF. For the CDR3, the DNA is TGCGCCAGCAGCCATGATCAGGGACAGGGGAGGTACGAGCAGTACTTC.

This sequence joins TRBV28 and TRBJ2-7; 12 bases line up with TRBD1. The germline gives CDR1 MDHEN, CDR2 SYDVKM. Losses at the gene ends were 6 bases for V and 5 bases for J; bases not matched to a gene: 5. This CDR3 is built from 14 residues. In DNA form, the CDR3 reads TGTGCCAGCAGGACGGGACAGGGGGCCAACGAGCAGTACTTC. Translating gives CASRTGQGANEQYF.

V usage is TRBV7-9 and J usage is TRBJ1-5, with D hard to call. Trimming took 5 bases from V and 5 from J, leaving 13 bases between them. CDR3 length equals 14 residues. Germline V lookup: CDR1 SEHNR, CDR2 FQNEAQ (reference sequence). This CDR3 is CASSNNSGYQPQHF. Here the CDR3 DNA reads TGTGCCAGCAGCAACAACAGTGGTTATCAGCCCCAGCATTTT.

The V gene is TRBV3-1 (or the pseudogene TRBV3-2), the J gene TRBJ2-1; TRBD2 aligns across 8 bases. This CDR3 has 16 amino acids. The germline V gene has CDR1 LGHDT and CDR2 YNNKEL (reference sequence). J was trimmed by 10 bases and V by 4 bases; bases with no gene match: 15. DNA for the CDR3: TGTGCCAGCAGCCTTCAAGGGGTAGCGGGGTGGACGGAGCAGTTCTTC. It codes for CASSLQGVAGWTEQFF.

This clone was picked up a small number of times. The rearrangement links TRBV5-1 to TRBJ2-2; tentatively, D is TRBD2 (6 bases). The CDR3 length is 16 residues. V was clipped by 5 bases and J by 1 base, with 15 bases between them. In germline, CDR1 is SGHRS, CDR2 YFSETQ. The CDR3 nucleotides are TGCGCCAGCAGTCCCTTAGGCGGGGAGAACACCGGGGAGCTGTTTTTT. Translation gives CASSPLGGENTGELFF. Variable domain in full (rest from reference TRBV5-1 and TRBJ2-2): KAGVTQTPRYLIKTRGQQVTLSCSPISGHRSVSWYQQTPGQGLQFLFEYFSETQRNKGNFPGRFSGRQFSNSRSEMNVSTLELGDSALYLCASSPLGGENTGELFFGEGSRLTVL.

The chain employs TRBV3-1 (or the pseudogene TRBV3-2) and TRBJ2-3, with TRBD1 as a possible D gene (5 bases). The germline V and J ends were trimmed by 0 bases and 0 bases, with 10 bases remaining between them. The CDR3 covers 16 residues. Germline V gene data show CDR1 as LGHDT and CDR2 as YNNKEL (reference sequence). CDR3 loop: CASSQDRGPSTDTQYF. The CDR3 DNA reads TGTGCCAGCAGCCAAGATAGGGGCCCTAGCACAGATACGCAGTATTTT.

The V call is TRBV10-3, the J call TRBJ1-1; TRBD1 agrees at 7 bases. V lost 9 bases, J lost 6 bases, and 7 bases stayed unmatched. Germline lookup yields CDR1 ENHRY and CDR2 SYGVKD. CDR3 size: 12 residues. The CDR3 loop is CAIGQDLSEAFF. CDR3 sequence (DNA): TGTGCCATAGGACAGGATCTTTCTGAAGCTTTCTTT.

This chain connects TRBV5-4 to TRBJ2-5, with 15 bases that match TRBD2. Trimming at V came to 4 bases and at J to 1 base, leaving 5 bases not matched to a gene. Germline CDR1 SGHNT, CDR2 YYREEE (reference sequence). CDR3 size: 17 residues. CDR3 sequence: CASSPGLAGGLQETQYF. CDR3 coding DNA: TGTGCCAGCAGCCCGGGACTAGCGGGGGGCCTCCAAGAGACCCAGTACTTC.

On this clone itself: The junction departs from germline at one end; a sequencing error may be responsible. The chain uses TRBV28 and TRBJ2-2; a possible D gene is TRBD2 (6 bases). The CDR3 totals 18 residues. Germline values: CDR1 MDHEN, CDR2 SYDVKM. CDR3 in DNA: TGTACCAGCACCATTAGATTTGGGGAGGCCGAAAACACCGGGGAGCTGTTTTTT. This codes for CTSTIRFGEAENTGELFF.

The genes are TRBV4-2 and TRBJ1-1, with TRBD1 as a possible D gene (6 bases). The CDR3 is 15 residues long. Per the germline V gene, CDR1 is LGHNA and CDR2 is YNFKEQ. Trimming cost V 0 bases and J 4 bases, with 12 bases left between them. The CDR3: CASSQEGALGTEAFF. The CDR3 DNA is TGTGCCAGCAGCCAAGAGGGGGCGTTGGGCACTGAAGCTTTCTTT.

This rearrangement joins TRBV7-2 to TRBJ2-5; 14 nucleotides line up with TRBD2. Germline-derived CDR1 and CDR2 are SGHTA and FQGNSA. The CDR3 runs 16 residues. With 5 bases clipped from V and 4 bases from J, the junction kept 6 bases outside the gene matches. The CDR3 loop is CASSLTSGGAAETQYF. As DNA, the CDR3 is TGTGCCAGCAGCCTGACTAGCGGGGGGGCCGCAGAGACCCAGTACTTC.

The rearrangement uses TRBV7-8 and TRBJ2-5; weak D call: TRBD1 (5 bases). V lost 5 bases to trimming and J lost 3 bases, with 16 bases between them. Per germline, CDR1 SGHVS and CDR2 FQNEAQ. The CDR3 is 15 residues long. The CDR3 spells CASSPLAIGEETQYF. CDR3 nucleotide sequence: TGTGCCAGCAGCCCCCTCGCTATAGGGGAAGAGACCCAGTACTTC. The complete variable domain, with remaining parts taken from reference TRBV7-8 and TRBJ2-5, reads GAGVSQSPRYKVAKRGQDVALRCDPISGHVSLFWYQQALGQGPEFLTYFQNEAQLDKSGLPSDRFFAERPEGSVSTLKIQRTQQEDSAVYLCASSPLAIGEETQYFGPGTRLLVL.

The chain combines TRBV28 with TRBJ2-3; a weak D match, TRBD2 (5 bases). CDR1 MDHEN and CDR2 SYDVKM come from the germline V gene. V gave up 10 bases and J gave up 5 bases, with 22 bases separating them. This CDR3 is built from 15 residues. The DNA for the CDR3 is TGTGCCATTGGCCCGGGAAGTCTGAGTATAGATACGCAGTATTTT. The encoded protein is CAIGPGSLSIDTQYF.

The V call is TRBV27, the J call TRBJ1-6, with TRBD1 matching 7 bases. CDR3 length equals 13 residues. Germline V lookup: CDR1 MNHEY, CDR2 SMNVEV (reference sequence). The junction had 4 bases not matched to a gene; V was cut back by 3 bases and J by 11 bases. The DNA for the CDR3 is TGTGCCAGCAGTTTGACACAGGGGACACCCCTCCACTTT. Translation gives CASSLTQGTPLHF.

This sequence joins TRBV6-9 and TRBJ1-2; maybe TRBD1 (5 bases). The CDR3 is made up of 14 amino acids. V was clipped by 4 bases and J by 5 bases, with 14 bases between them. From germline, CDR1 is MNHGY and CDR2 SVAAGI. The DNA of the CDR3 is TGTGCCAGCAGTTGCCTAGGGGCTGGTTATGGCTACACCTTC. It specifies CASSCLGAGYGYTF.

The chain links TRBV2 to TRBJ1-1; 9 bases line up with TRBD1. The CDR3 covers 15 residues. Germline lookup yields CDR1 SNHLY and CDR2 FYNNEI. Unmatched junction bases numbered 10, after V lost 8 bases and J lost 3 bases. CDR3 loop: CASRGEQGADTEAFF. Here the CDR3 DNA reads TGTGCCAGCCGCGGGGAACAGGGGGCGGACACTGAAGCTTTCTTT.

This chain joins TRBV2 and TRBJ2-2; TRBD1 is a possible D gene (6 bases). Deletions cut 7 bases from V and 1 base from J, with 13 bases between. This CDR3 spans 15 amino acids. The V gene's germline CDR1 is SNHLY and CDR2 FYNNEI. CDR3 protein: CASKGQGMNTGELFF. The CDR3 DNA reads TGTGCCAGCAAGGGGCAGGGGATGAACACCGGGGAGCTGTTTTTT.

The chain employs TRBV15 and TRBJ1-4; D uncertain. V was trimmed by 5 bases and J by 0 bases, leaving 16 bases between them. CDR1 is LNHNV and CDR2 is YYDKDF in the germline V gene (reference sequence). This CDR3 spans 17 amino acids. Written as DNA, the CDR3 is TGTGCCACCAGCGGCCCCCGGGAAAGCGCAACTAATGAAAAACTGTTTTTT. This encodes CATSGPRESATNEKLFF.

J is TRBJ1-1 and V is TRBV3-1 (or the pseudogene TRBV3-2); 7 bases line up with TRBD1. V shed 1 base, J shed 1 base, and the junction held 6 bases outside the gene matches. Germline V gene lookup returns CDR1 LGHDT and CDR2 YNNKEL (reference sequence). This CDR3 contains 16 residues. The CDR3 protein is CASSQVETGRNTEAFF. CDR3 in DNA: TGTGCCAGCAGCCAAGTAGAGACAGGGAGGAACACTGAAGCTTTCTTT.

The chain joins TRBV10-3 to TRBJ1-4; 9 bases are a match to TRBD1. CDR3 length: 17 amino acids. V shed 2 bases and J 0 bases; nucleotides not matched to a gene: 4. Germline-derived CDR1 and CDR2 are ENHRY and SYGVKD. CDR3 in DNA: TGTGCCATCAGTGAGGTGGGACAGGGAGCAACTAATGAAAAACTGTTTTTT. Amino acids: CAISEVGQGATNEKLFF.

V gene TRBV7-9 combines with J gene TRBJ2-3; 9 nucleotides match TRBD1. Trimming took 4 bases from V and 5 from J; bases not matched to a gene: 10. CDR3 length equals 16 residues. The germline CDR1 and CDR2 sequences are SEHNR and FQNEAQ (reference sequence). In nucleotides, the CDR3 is TGTGCCAGCAGCTATACGCCGGGACAGGGCGAAGATACGCAGTATTTT. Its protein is CASSYTPGQGEDTQYF.

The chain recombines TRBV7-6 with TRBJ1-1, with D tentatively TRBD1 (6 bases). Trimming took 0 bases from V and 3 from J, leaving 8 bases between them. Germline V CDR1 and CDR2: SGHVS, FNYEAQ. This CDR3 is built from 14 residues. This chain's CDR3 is CASSLAGGHTEAFF. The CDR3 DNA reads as TGTGCCAGCAGCTTAGCGGGGGGGCACACTGAAGCTTTCTTT.

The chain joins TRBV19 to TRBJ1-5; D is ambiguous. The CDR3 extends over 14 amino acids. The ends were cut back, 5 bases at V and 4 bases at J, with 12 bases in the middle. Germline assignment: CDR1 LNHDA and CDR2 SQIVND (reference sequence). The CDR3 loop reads CASSSRPDNQPQHF. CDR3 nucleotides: TGTGCCAGTAGTTCTAGGCCGGATAATCAGCCCCAGCATTTT.

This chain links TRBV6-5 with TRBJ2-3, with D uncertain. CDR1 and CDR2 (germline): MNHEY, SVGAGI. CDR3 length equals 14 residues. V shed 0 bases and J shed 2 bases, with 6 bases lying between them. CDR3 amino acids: CASSYSRHTDTQYF. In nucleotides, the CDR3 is TGTGCCAGCAGTTACTCGAGACACACAGATACGCAGTATTTT.

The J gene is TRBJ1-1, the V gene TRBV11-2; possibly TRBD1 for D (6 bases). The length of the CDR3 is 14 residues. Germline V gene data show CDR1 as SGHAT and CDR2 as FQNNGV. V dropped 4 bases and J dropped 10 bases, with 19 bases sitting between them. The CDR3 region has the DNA TGTGCCAGCAGCTGGGACACACCTTCAGTGGGAGCTTTCTTT. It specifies CASSWDTPSVGAFF.

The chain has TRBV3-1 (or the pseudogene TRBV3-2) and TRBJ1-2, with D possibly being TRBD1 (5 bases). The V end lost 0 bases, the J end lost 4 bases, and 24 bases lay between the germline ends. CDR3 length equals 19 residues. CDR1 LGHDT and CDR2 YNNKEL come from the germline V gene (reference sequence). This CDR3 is CASSQEFGTGGPWAYGYTF. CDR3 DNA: TGTGCCAGCAGCCAAGAATTTGGAACAGGCGGCCCATGGGCCTATGGCTACACCTTC.

CDR3 sequence: CASSPPPQGSDTQYF. The CDR3 DNA follows: TGCGCCAGCAGCCCCCCCCCGCAGGGTTCAGATACGCAGTATTTT. V and J are TRBV4-1 and TRBJ2-3; D is possibly TRBD1 (5 bases). The CDR3 loop spans 15 amino acids. Between the trimmed V and J ends, which lost 4 bases and 4 bases, there was a span of 15 bases. Germline assignment: CDR1 MGHRA and CDR2 YSYEKL.

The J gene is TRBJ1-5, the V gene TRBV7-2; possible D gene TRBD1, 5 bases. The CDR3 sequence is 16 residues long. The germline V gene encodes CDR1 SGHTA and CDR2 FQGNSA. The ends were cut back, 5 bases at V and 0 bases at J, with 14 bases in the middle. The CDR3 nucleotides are TGTGCCAGCAGCACTATTGGGGGGGTTAGCAATCAGCCCCAGCATTTT. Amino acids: CASSTIGGVSNQPQHF.

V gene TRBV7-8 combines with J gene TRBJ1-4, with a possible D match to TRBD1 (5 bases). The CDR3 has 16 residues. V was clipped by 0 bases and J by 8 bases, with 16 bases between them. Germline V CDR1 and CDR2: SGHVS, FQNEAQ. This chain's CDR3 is CASSLAPPRQGEKLFF. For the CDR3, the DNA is TGTGCCAGCAGCTTAGCGCCGCCAAGGCAGGGCGAAAAACTGTTTTTT.